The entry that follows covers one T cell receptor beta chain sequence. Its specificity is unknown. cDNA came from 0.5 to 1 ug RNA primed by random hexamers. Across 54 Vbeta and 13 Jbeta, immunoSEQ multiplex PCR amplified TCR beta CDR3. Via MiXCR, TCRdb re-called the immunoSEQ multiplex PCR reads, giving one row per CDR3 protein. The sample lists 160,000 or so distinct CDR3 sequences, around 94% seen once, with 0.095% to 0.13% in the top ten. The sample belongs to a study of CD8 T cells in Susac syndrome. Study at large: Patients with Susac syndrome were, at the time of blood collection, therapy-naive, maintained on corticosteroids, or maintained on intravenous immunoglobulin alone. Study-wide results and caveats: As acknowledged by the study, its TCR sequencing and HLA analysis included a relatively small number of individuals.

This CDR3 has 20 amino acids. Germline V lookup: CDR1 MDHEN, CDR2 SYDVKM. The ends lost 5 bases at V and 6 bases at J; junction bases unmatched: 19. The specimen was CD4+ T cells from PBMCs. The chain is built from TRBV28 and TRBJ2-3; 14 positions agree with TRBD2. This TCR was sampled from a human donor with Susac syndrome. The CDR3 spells CASSPFSTSGGASVRDTQYF. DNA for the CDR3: TGTGCCAGCAGTCCCTTCTCGACTAGCGGGGGGGCCTCGGTACGGGATACGCAGTATTTT.